This entry lists 30 T cell receptor beta chains sequenced from one sample in a study of T-cell reconstitution after alpha-beta-depleted transplantation in children. Using unique molecular identifiers, the investigators prepared the TCRbeta library. TCRdb processed the PCR reads anew with MiXCR; each CDR3 protein has one entry. The table has 600,000 to 700,000 distinct CDR3 sequences, 16% seen once. Sequencing was performed on PBMCs from the stem cell graft donor, taken from the stem cell graft. These receptors were taken from a human donor who donated a stem cell graft to a child with acute myeloid leukemia.

The chain employs TRBV4-3 and TRBJ1-2; 9 bases are a match to TRBD1. The germline gives CDR1 LGHNA, CDR2 YSLEER. V was pared by 4 bases and J by 6 bases, with 9 bases of the junction left unmatched. The CDR3 has 15 amino acids. CDR3 amino acids: CASSREYRDRDGYTF. In nucleotides, the CDR3 is TGCGCCAGCAGCCGAGAATACCGGGACAGGGATGGCTACACCTTC.

This chain links TRBV5-1 with TRBJ2-7; 12 nucleotides match TRBD1. The CDR3 loop spans 15 amino acids. The J segment lost 5 bases and the V segment lost 0 bases, leaving 3 bases of the junction unmatched. Germline CDR1 is SGHRS and CDR2 is YFSETQ. CDR3 region: CASSLVGTGGDEQYV. Here the CDR3 DNA reads TGCGCCAGCAGCTTGGTCGGGACAGGGGGCGACGAGCAGTACGTC.

The rearrangement joins TRBV7-2 to TRBJ2-1, with TRBD1 matching 11 bases. The trim removed 5 bases at V and 9 bases at J, leaving 9 bases unmatched. The CDR3 contains 15 residues. The germline gives CDR1 SGHTA, CDR2 FQGNSA. Here the CDR3 reads CASSRSGQGAGEQFF. The CDR3 nucleotides are TGTGCCAGCAGCCGATCCGGACAGGGGGCCGGTGAGCAGTTCTTC.

This clonotype was seen a handful of times. The chain uses TRBV5-1 and TRBJ2-3; TRBD1 is a possible D gene (5 bases). The V gene lost 1 base and the J gene lost 1 base, with 10 bases spanning the gap. Per the germline V gene, CDR1 is SGHRS and CDR2 is YFSETQ. The CDR3 has 15 amino acids. CDR3 coding DNA: TGCGCCAGCAGCTTGAGGGGTTCAGGCACAGATACGCAGTATTTT. As protein: CASSLRGSGTDTQYF.

Many counts were recorded for this clonotype. This chain links TRBV15 with TRBJ2-5; D not resolved. Germline lookup yields CDR1 LNHNV and CDR2 YYDKDF (reference sequence). V was pared by 1 base and J by 4 bases, with 10 bases between. CDR3 length: 14 amino acids. As DNA, the CDR3 is TGTGCCACCAGCAGAGGCCAAGTTAGAGAGACCCAGTACTTC. It encodes CATSRGQVRETQYF.

This clonotype showed up many times. The CDR3 region is CASSLAGLEAFF. The CDR3 DNA reads as TGTGCCAGCAGCCTTGCTGGGTTGGAAGCTTTCTTT. J is TRBJ1-1 and V is TRBV4-2; D not resolved. Trimming took off 4 bases at V and 8 bases at J, with 11 bases between the two ends. The CDR3 spans 12 residues. Germline V CDR1 and CDR2: LGHNA, YNFKEQ.

This clonotype was seen repeatedly, ten times or more. V gene TRBV20-1 combines with J gene TRBJ2-1, with D perhaps matching TRBD1 (5 bases). This CDR3 comprises 13 residues. V lost 3 bases and J lost 5, with 11 bases in between. Germline V gives CDR1 DFQATT, CDR2 SNEGSKA (reference sequence). The CDR3 DNA follows: TGCAGTGCTAGGGGCAGGGCCAACAATGAGCAGTTCTTC. This encodes CSARGRANNEQFF.

This clonotype was observed at least ten times. The chain combines TRBV7-8 with TRBJ1-4; D may be TRBD1 (5 bases). The germline V gene encodes CDR1 SGHVS and CDR2 FQNEAQ. This CDR3 contains 14 residues. The V end lost 0 bases, the J end lost 8 bases, and 10 bases lay between the germline ends. CDR3 in DNA: TGTGCCAGCAGCTTAGCTGGGACGGAGGAAAAACTGTTTTTT. Protein sequence: CASSLAGTEEKLFF.

This clonotype was seen more than once but under ten times. This rearrangement joins TRBV5-1 to TRBJ2-2, with no clear D. Trimming cost V 7 bases and J 2 bases, with 6 bases left between them. Germline loops: CDR1 SGHRS, CDR2 YFSETQ. The length of the CDR3 is 12 residues. The CDR3 DNA reads TGCGCCAGCTGGTTAAACACCGGGGAGCTGTTTTTT. This codes for CASWLNTGELFF.

The sample holds a few counts of this clonotype. The rearrangement joins TRBV5-6 to TRBJ2-7; maybe TRBD1 (6 bases). Germline CDR1 reads SGHDT; CDR2 reads YYEEEE. Trimming removed 1 base from V and 3 bases from J, with 11 bases in between. There are 14 residues in the CDR3. CDR3 DNA: TGTGCCAGCAGCTTGAATGAGGGGGTCTACGAGCAGTACTTC. This gives the protein CASSLNEGVYEQYF.

The chain has TRBV6-6 and TRBJ1-5; D is ambiguous. The CDR3 has 12 residues. Germline V gene data show CDR1 as MNHNY and CDR2 as SVGAGI (reference sequence). Trimming cost V 7 bases and J 5 bases, with 9 bases left between them. The CDR3 reads CASTRGDQPQHF. CDR3 coding DNA: TGTGCCAGCACCCGCGGGGATCAGCCCCAGCATTTT.

This clonotype occurred a few times. The genes are TRBV20-1 and TRBJ1-5; D is unresolved. Germline assignment: CDR1 DFQATT and CDR2 SNEGSKA (reference sequence). The CDR3 spans 14 residues. V was cut by 3 bases and J by 0 bases, with 9 bases left in between. CDR3 amino acids: CSASRVYSNQPQHF. The CDR3, as DNA: TGCAGTGCTAGTAGGGTATATAGCAATCAGCCCCAGCATTTT.

V is TRBV28 and J is TRBJ2-7; 13 bases agree with TRBD2. Germline V gives CDR1 MDHEN, CDR2 SYDVKM. The CDR3 has 15 residues. Trimming took 6 bases from V and 4 from J; bases not matched to a gene: 6. The CDR3 DNA reads TGTGCCAGCAGCCGGGGGACTAGCGGGGATTACGAGCAGTACGTC. This gives the protein CASSRGTSGDYEQYV.

There are many counts of this clonotype. The chain couples TRBV7-2 to TRBJ2-1; 9 bases map to TRBD2. The CDR3 spans 16 residues. Germline CDR1 SGHTA, CDR2 FQGNSA. The trim removed 5 bases at V and 1 base at J, leaving 6 bases unmatched. CDR3 sequence (DNA): TGTGCCAGCAGCGTTAGGAGCGGGGGGTCCTACAATGAGCAGTTCTTC. Its translation: CASSVRSGGSYNEQFF.

The chain is built from TRBV10-2 and TRBJ1-1; TRBD1 is a possible D gene (6 bases). V was cut by 5 bases and J by 5 bases, with 12 bases left in between. Germline-derived CDR1 and CDR2 are WSHSY and SAAADI. The CDR3 spans 13 residues. CDR3 in DNA: TGCGCCAGCAGTATGGGGGGGCCAACTGAAGCTTTCTTT. Translated, it gives CASSMGGPTEAFF.

This clonotype was seen many times. The chain's CDR3 is CSARSLRGPYNEQFF. DNA of the CDR3: TGCAGTGCTAGGTCCTTGCGGGGACCCTACAATGAGCAGTTCTTC. This rearrangement joins TRBV20-1 to TRBJ2-1, with D perhaps TRBD2 (6 bases). The germline V gene has CDR1 DFQATT and CDR2 SNEGSKA (reference sequence). Between the trimmed V and J ends, which lost 3 bases and 2 bases, there was a span of 14 bases. The CDR3 extends over 15 amino acids.

This clonotype has a count of ten or more. The rearrangement joins TRBV7-8 to TRBJ1-2; maybe TRBD1 (5 bases). Trimming removed 5 bases at V and 6 bases at J, with 10 bases between. The CDR3 is 12 residues long. Germline CDR1 reads SGHVS; CDR2 reads FQNEAQ. The CDR3 DNA reads TGTGCCAGCAGCCTGGGGACGGATGGCTACACCTTC. Translated: CASSLGTDGYTF.

The V and J genes are TRBV7-2 and TRBJ2-4; D gene uncertain. This CDR3 has 15 amino acids. V was shortened by 5 bases and J by 6 bases, with 17 bases between the two germline ends. Per germline, CDR1 SGHTA and CDR2 FQGNSA. CDR3 in amino acids: CASSPVSVDGNIQYF. The CDR3 DNA reads as TGTGCCAGCAGCCCGGTTTCTGTGGATGGAAACATTCAGTACTTC.

This clonotype was counted between two and nine times. The germline gene is not matched at one end of the junction; a read error may be the cause. The chain recombines TRBV7-2 with TRBJ1-1; D gene unclear. There are 12 residues in the CDR3. Germline CDR1 SGHTA, CDR2 FQGNSA. The CDR3 here is CASSLNLRASGF. The CDR3, as DNA: TGTGCCAGCAGCTTAAATTTAAGGGCCTCGGGATTT.

Only a few counts were recorded for this clonotype. This chain joins TRBV11-2 and TRBJ1-2, with D hard to call. Per the germline V gene, CDR1 is SGHAT and CDR2 is FQNNGV. V lost 2 bases, J lost 4 bases, and 11 bases lay in between. The CDR3 has 14 amino acids. CDR3 DNA sequence: TGTGCCAGCAGCTTACTTCCAGAATCCTATGGCTACACCTTC. Translating it yields CASSLLPESYGYTF.

This clonotype appeared a few times. The chain has TRBV12-3 or TRBV12-4 and TRBJ1-2, with 10 nucleotides matching TRBD1. The CDR3 has 14 residues. V was clipped by 6 bases and J by 8 bases; unmatched bases: 9. The CDR3 region has the DNA TGTGCCAGCAGGGAGGGACAGGGGCCTCGGGGCTACACCTTC. Amino acid sequence: CASREGQGPRGYTF.

This clonotype was seen repeatedly, ten times or more. This chain uses TRBV29-1 with TRBJ2-7; 9 nucleotides match TRBD1. Trimming removed 7 bases from V and 5 bases from J; junction bases left unmatched: 6. The CDR3 consists of 12 residues. Germline V gene sequence: CDR1 SQVTM, CDR2 ANQGSEA. CDR3 coding DNA: TGCAGCGCGGGACAGGGCTTCCACGAGCAGTACTTC. It yields the protein CSAGQGFHEQYF.

This clonotype was detected ten times or more. The gene calls are TRBV6-5 and TRBJ2-3; D perhaps matches TRBD2 (6 bases). Germline lookup yields CDR1 MNHEY and CDR2 SVGAGI. V was shortened by 1 base and J by 1 base, with 9 bases between the two germline ends. This CDR3 is built from 15 residues. The CDR3 coding sequence is TGTGCCAGCAGTTACTTCGGCGGGGGCACAGATACGCAGTATTTT. Amino acid sequence: CASSYFGGGTDTQYF.

This clonotype was seen more than once but under ten times. The genes are TRBV12-3 or TRBV12-4 and TRBJ2-1, with D possibly being TRBD1 (5 bases). The length of the CDR3 is 14 residues. The germline V and J ends were trimmed by 7 bases and 5 bases, with 15 bases remaining between them. This chain's CDR3 is CASTSGAGHNEQFF. The CDR3 bases are TGTGCCAGCACGTCTGGGGCAGGGCACAATGAGCAGTTCTTC.

This clonotype occurred a few times. This chain links TRBV6-5 with TRBJ2-5, with D maybe TRBD2 (5 bases). Germline V gives CDR1 MNHEY, CDR2 SVGAGI. The CDR3 contains 15 residues. Trimming shortened V by 6 bases and J by 0 bases, and 14 bases separated the two germline ends. The CDR3 region is CASSRPGLYQETQYF. The CDR3 nucleotides read TGTGCCAGCAGCCGCCCCGGACTCTACCAAGAGACCCAGTACTTC.

This clonotype was counted at least ten times. The rearrangement uses TRBV10-3 and TRBJ2-7; D gene unclear. The germline V gene encodes CDR1 ENHRY and CDR2 SYGVKD. Trimming pared 2 bases from V and 7 bases from J, leaving 6 bases between. The CDR3 is 11 residues long. The CDR3, as DNA: TGTGCCATCAGTGAGGCGGTTGAGCAGTACTTC. It yields the protein CAISEAVEQYF.

This clonotype was detected ten times or more. The chain links TRBV20-1 to TRBJ2-1, with 12 bases identical to TRBD2. V shed 5 bases and J 5 bases; nucleotides not matched to a gene: 7. This CDR3 contains 15 residues. CDR1 is DFQATT, CDR2 SNEGSKA, per germline (reference sequence). In nucleotides, the CDR3 is TGCAGTGCTCTCCTAGCGGGGGGGTGGAACAATGAGCAGTTCTTC. Translation: CSALLAGGWNNEQFF.

This clonotype was counted at least ten times. This chain links TRBV7-2 with TRBJ2-7; no clear D gene. This CDR3 contains 11 residues. The V end was cut by 5 bases, the J end by 0 bases, with 2 bases between. CDR1 SGHTA and CDR2 FQGNSA come from the germline V gene. CDR3 nucleotides: TGTGCCAGCAGCCACTCCTACGAGCAGTACTTC. Encoded protein: CASSHSYEQYF.

The genes are TRBV6-2 or TRBV6-3 and TRBJ1-5, with D possibly TRBD1 on 5 matching bases. From germline, CDR1 is MNHEY and CDR2 SVGEGT. The CDR3 consists of 16 residues. Deletions cut 11 bases from V and 0 bases from J, with 20 bases between. CDR3 residues: CASSLGRGYSNQPQHF. CDR3 bases: TGTGCCTCATCCCTGGGAAGGGGTTATAGCAATCAGCCCCAGCATTTT.

This clonotype was found many times. The chain uses TRBV20-1 and TRBJ1-5, with D perhaps TRBD1 (5 bases). Germline CDR1 reads DFQATT; CDR2 reads SNEGSKA (reference sequence). Trimming left V 5 bases short and J 2 bases short, with 13 bases between. There are 14 residues in the CDR3. The CDR3, as DNA: TGCAGTGCTTCAGAAGTGGGGGGCAATCAGCCCCAGCATTTT. This translates into CSASEVGGNQPQHF.